Listed below are T cell receptor beta chains from one sample, sequenced in a study of blood T cell repertoires in COVID-19. Repertoires were generated with immunoSEQ multiplex PCR, while TCRdb's copy carries only in-frame clones and drops some. Seen here are roughly 97,000 clones, roughly 83% observed once, and the top ten hold about 3.3%. Sequenced input: peripheral blood. The receptor source for this set is a woman older than 75 with active or convalescent COVID-19. Both conserved end residues are part of each CDR3. D genes are given only for firm matches. Part of the rows lack a size; the others show once, few, many or a class for expanded clones.

d_call	v_call	j_call	clone_size	cdr3_aa	cdr3_nt
TRBD1	TRBV5-1	TRBJ1-2	.	CASRLSTTGAGGYTF	TGCGCCAGCAGGTTGTCCACCACAGGGGCGGGTGGCTACACCTTC
TRBD1	TRBV19	TRBJ1-2	.	CASSFLSGTGNTF	TGTGCCAGTAGTTTCCTCTCCGGGACAGGGAACACCTTC
TRBD1	TRBV4-1	TRBJ1-6	.	CASSIQDRGAYNSPLHF	TGCGCCAGCAGCATTCAGGACAGGGGAGCCTATAATTCACCCCTCCACTTT
.	TRBV3-1/TRBV3-2	TRBJ1-2	.	CASSQSRATLQGYGYTF	TGTGCCAGCAGCCAAAGTCGGGCCACTTTACAGGGTTATGGCTACACCTTC
.	TRBV13	TRBJ1-4	.	CASSSPRGEKLFF	TGTGCCAGCAGCTCTCCCCGGGGAGAAAAACTGTTTTTT
.	TRBV7-2	TRBJ2-1	.	CASSLVAGNNEQFF	TGTGCCAGCAGCTTAGTGGCAGGCAACAATGAGCAGTTCTTC
.	TRBV3-1/TRBV3-2	TRBJ1-2	.	CASSRGYGYTF	TGTGCCAGCAGCCGAGGGTATGGCTACACCTTC
TRBD1	TRBV10-3	TRBJ1-2	.	CAISLTGGQSYGYTF	TGTGCCATCAGCCTTACAGGGGGCCAAAGCTATGGCTACACCTTC
TRBD2	TRBV19	TRBJ2-1	.	CASSFSSGSREQFF	TGTGCCAGTAGTTTCTCAAGCGGGAGTCGTGAGCAGTTCTTC
TRBD1	TRBV5-6	TRBJ2-6	.	CASSFGQAGANVLTF	TGTGCCAGCAGCTTCGGACAGGCTGGGGCCAACGTCCTGACTTTC
TRBD1	TRBV19	TRBJ1-1	.	CASRRERTGGTEAFF	TGTGCCAGTAGAAGAGAGAGGACAGGAGGTACTGAAGCTTTCTTT
.	TRBV7-8	TRBJ2-4	.	CASSSALGDKNIQYF	TGTGCCAGCAGCTCCGCCTTAGGAGATAAAAACATTCAGTACTTC
.	TRBV5-1	TRBJ2-3	.	CASSRRQESDTQYF	TGCGCCAGCAGCAGGAGACAGGAATCAGATACGCAGTATTTT
.	TRBV6-4	TRBJ1-1	.	CASSESAGSVAFF	TGTGCCAGCAGTGAGTCGGCAGGGTCAGTAGCTTTCTTT
TRBD1	TRBV7-2	TRBJ1-6	.	CASSLKGAPSPLHF	TGTGCCAGCAGCTTAAAGGGGGCGCCTTCACCCCTCCACTTT
TRBD2	TRBV12-5	TRBJ2-7	.	CAPPGLAVSEQYF	TGTGCTCCGCCGGGACTAGCGGTTTCCGAGCAGTACTTC
.	TRBV6-5	TRBJ1-1	.	CASSLIDRNTEAFF	TGTGCCAGCAGCCTCATTGACAGGAACACTGAAGCTTTCTTT
TRBD1	TRBV2	TRBJ1-5	.	CASTQLDRGSQPQHF	TGTGCCAGCACTCAACTGGACAGGGGGAGTCAGCCCCAGCATTTT
TRBD1	TRBV9	TRBJ1-6	.	CASSETGTGNSPLHF	TGTGCCAGCAGCGAGACCGGGACAGGGAATTCACCCCTCCACTTT
TRBD1	TRBV5-1	TRBJ1-3	.	CASSLVGTGTGNTIYF	TGCGCCAGCAGCTTGGTTGGGACAGGGACCGGAAACACCATATATTTT
.	TRBV19	TRBJ1-6	.	CASVDSPNSPLHF	TGTGCCAGCGTAGACAGTCCCAATTCACCCCTCCACTTT
TRBD1	TRBV5-6	TRBJ1-2	few	CASRFMDRANYGYTF	TGTGCCAGCAGGTTCATGGACAGGGCCAACTATGGCTACACCTTC
.	TRBV28	TRBJ1-4	.	CASIPGLFNEKLFF	TGTGCCAGCATCCCGGGACTCTTCAATGAAAAACTGTTTTTT
.	TRBV27	TRBJ1-5	.	CASRNGGGGQPQHF	TGTGCCAGCAGGAATGGGGGGGGCGGTCAGCCCCAGCATTTT
.	TRBV19	TRBJ1-2	.	CASRGPTNYGYTF	TGTGCCAGTAGGGGCCCCACAAACTATGGCTACACCTTC
.	TRBV30	TRBJ1-6	.	CAWSLRGINSPLHF	TGTGCCTGGAGTCTCCGGGGTATCAATTCACCCCTCCACTTT
.	TRBV7-9	TRBJ1-6	.	CASSLDSSSPLHF	TGTGCCAGCAGCTTAGATTCATCTTCACCCCTCCACTTT
TRBD2	TRBV11-2	TRBJ2-5	.	CASSLRGVAGAQETQYF	TGTGCCAGCAGCTTAAGGGGAGTAGCGGGAGCCCAAGAGACCCAGTACTTC